Listed below are T cell receptor beta chains from one sample, sequenced in a study of shared clonotypes between healthy human individuals. Using immunoSEQ multiplex PCR, the repertoire was profiled, and TCRdb retains in-frame clones only, with some absent. This table holds roughly 2.5 million clones, more than 90% found once. The sequenced sample consisted of naive CD4+ T cells sorted from blood. The receptor set was obtained from a man between 18 and 35 years old in good health. Both conserved end residues are part of each CDR3. A D gene is named only where the DNA matches it firmly. The listing skips clone size in some rows; elsewhere it reads once, few, many or a size class.

>TRBV5-1|TRBJ2-5|NA|TRBD1
CASSLTGGRETQYF
TGCGCCAGCAGCTTGACAGGGGGCCGAGAGACCCAGTACTTC
>TRBV14|TRBJ1-2|few|NA
CASSPVDRRYGYTF
TGTGCCAGCAGCCCCGTGGACAGACGGTATGGCTACACCTTC
>TRBV5-6|TRBJ1-5|NA|TRBD1
CASSSGQGNQPQHF
TGTGCCAGCAGCTCGGGACAGGGGAATCAGCCCCAGCATTTT
>TRBV30|TRBJ2-1|once|TRBD2
CAWSGPIPTGLAGDSSYNEQFF
TGTGCCTGGAGTGGCCCCATCCCCACGGGACTAGCGGGGGACAGCTCCTACAATGAGCAGTTCTTC
>TRBV7-9|TRBJ1-2|NA|NA
CASSFVRDMTLGGYTF
TGTGCCAGCAGCTTTGTCCGGGACATGACTCTCGGTGGCTACACCTTC
>TRBV27|TRBJ1-2|NA|NA
CASSLSGNHYGYTF
TGTGCCAGCAGTTTATCGGGTAATCACTATGGCTACACCTTC
>TRBV2|TRBJ1-1|NA|NA
CASIKEVFGGSEAFF
TGTGCCAGCATTAAAGAGGTGTTTGGGGGATCTGAAGCTTTCTTT
>TRBV29-1|TRBJ2-7|NA|NA
CSVWYGGYEQYF
TGCAGCGTTTGGTATGGGGGTTACGAGCAGTACTTC
>TRBV7-9|TRBJ1-2|NA|NA
CASSLGTSLGYTF
TGTGCCAGCAGCTTAGGAACTTCACTCGGCTACACCTTC
>TRBV18|TRBJ2-7|NA|NA
CASSPDRRGYEQYF
TGTGCCAGCTCACCAGATCGCCGGGGCTACGAGCAGTACTTC
>TRBV2|TRBJ2-2|NA|NA
CASKGYHTGELFF
TGTGCCAGCAAGGGCTATCACACCGGGGAGCTGTTTTTT
>TRBV30|TRBJ1-2|NA|NA
CAWRLTDYGYTF
TGTGCCTGGAGACTGACAGACTATGGCTACACCTTC
>TRBV5-4|TRBJ2-2|NA|NA
CASRPNTGELFF
TGTGCCAGCAGACCAAACACCGGGGAGCTGTTTTTT
>TRBV6-6|TRBJ2-7|NA|NA
CASSDIRGEQYF
TGTGCCAGCAGTGATATTAGGGGCGAGCAGTACTTC
>TRBV15|TRBJ1-4|few|NA
CATSRDQVEKLFF
TGTGCCACCAGCAGAGATCAAGTCGAAAAACTGTTTTTT
>TRBV9|TRBJ1-6|NA|NA
CASSGGGSYSPLHF
TGTGCCAGCAGCGGCGGAGGGAGCTATTCACCCCTCCACTTT
>TRBV6-5|TRBJ1-1|once|TRBD1
CASSRQGGNTEAFF
TGTGCCAGCAGCCGACAGGGAGGGAACACTGAAGCTTTCTTT
>TRBV5-1|TRBJ2-3|NA|TRBD1
CASSLETGATDTQYF
TGCGCCAGCAGCTTGGAAACAGGGGCCACAGATACGCAGTATTTT
>TRBV28|TRBJ2-7|NA|TRBD1
CASSSGGQGLNEQYF
TGTGCCAGCAGTTCAGGGGGACAGGGACTCAACGAGCAGTACTTC
>TRBV5-1|TRBJ2-7|once|NA
CASSQGPGDKDEQYF
TGCGCCAGCAGCCAGGGCCCGGGAGATAAGGACGAGCAGTACTTC
>TRBV2|TRBJ1-5|NA|NA
CASSEERGSQPQHF
TGTGCCAGCAGTGAAGAGCGGGGCAGTCAGCCCCAGCATTTT
>TRBV4-2|TRBJ2-7|NA|TRBD2
CASSQGRLAGHSYEQYF
TGTGCCAGCAGCCAAGGGAGACTAGCGGGGCACTCCTACGAGCAGTACTTC
>TRBV11-3|TRBJ1-1|once|NA
CASSWVHEGEAFF
TGTGCCAGCAGCTGGGTACATGAAGGTGAAGCTTTCTTT
>TRBV2|TRBJ2-4|NA|NA
CASSVGTEIIQYF
TGTGCCAGCAGTGTAGGGACGGAGATCATTCAGTACTTC
>TRBV6-5|TRBJ2-4|NA|NA
CASSIASQNIQYF
TGTGCCAGCAGTATAGCGTCGCAAAACATTCAGTACTTC
>TRBV6-5|TRBJ2-1|NA|NA
CASSRGAIYNEQFF
TGTGCCAGCAGTCGCGGTGCCATCTACAATGAGCAGTTCTTC
>TRBV30|TRBJ2-5|NA|NA
CAWSRGLNKETQYF
TGTGCCTGGTCTCGAGGACTAAACAAAGAGACCCAGTACTTC
>TRBV29-1|TRBJ1-2|NA|TRBD1
CSVLGDDRVRDYGYTF
TGCAGCGTTCTGGGGGACGACAGGGTACGGGACTATGGCTACACCTTC
>TRBV10-3|TRBJ1-4|few|NA
CAISDTGEKLFF
TGTGCCATCAGCGATACAGGGGAAAAACTGTTTTTT
>TRBV19|TRBJ2-1|few|NA
CASRKQGTSSYNEQFF
TGTGCCAGTCGCAAACAGGGAACGAGCTCCTACAATGAGCAGTTCTTC
>TRBV19|TRBJ1-3|NA|NA
CASTGAVSGNTIYF
TGTGCCAGTACCGGGGCAGTCTCTGGAAACACCATATATTTT
>TRBV5-1|TRBJ2-1|NA|TRBD2
CASSPGTSGIHNEQFF
TGCGCCAGCAGCCCTGGGACTAGCGGGATCCACAATGAGCAGTTCTTC
>TRBV5-4|TRBJ1-1|NA|TRBD1
CASSSAGGRAEAFF
TGTGCCAGCAGCTCCGCAGGGGGCCGGGCTGAAGCTTTCTTT
>TRBV9|TRBJ2-7|NA|NA
CASSPGESPYEQYF
TGTGCCAGCAGCCCAGGGGAGTCACCTTACGAGCAGTACTTC
>TRBV6-5|TRBJ1-1|NA|NA
CASQHQSTEAFF
TGTGCCAGCCAACACCAGAGCACTGAAGCTTTCTTT
>TRBV9|TRBJ1-6|NA|NA
CASSARTANNSPLHF
TGTGCCAGCAGCGCCCGGACAGCGAATAATTCACCCCTCCACTTT
>TRBV15|TRBJ1-5|NA|TRBD1
CATSPDRGSNQPQHF
TGTGCCACCAGCCCTGACAGGGGCAGCAATCAGCCCCAGCATTTT
>TRBV28|TRBJ2-7|NA|NA
CASSLAGGLEEQYF
TGTGCCAGCAGTTTAGCGGGCGGCCTTGAAGAGCAGTACTTC
>TRBV14|TRBJ1-1|NA|NA
CASSQWPANTEAFF
TGTGCCAGCAGCCAATGGCCAGCAAACACTGAAGCTTTCTTT
>TRBV18|TRBJ2-7|NA|NA
CASSPSRGVSYEQYF
TGTGCCAGCTCACCTTCACGAGGGGTGTCCTACGAGCAGTACTTC
>TRBV11-2|TRBJ2-3|NA|TRBD2
CASSQTSGSTDTQYF
TGTGCCAGCAGCCAGACTAGCGGTAGCACAGATACGCAGTATTTT
>TRBV25-1|TRBJ2-7|NA|TRBD1
CASSRQGGREQYF
TGTGCCAGCAGCCGACAGGGGGGTCGGGAGCAGTACTTC
>TRBV12-2|TRBJ2-5|NA|NA
CASRPLETRRVTGETQYF
TGTGCAAGTCGCCCACTAGAAACTAGGAGGGTTACAGGAGAGACCCAGTACTTC
>TRBV14|TRBJ1-2|NA|NA
CASSQYEGGGYTF
TGTGCCAGCAGCCAATATGAGGGAGGCGGCTACACCTTC
>TRBV5-8|TRBJ1-2|NA|TRBD1
CASSYGDRDPYGYTF
TGTGCCAGCAGCTACGGGGACAGGGACCCCTATGGCTACACCTTC
>TRBV4-1|TRBJ2-7|NA|NA
CASTLYVGKGYEQYF
TGCGCCAGCACCCTCTACGTGGGGAAGGGCTACGAGCAGTACTTC
>TRBV28|TRBJ2-1|NA|NA
CASSSPGYNEQFF
TGTGCCAGCAGTTCTCCGGGGTACAATGAGCAGTTCTTC
>TRBV18|TRBJ1-5|NA|TRBD1
CASSPPGQGGGQPQHF
TGTGCCAGCTCACCACCTGGACAGGGTGGCGGCCAGCCCCAGCATTTT
>TRBV7-2|TRBJ1-3|NA|NA
CASSLEQARNTIYF
TGTGCCAGCAGCTTAGAGCAGGCCCGAAACACCATATATTTT
>TRBV5-6|TRBJ2-3|NA|TRBD2
CASSLTQLAGGADTQYF
TGTGCCAGCAGCTTGACCCAACTAGCGGGGGGAGCAGATACGCAGTATTTT
>TRBV6-5|TRBJ2-3|NA|NA
CASSYSMDTQYF
TGTGCCAGCAGTTACTCGATGGATACGCAGTATTTT
>TRBV7-9|TRBJ2-7|NA|NA
CASSKDGSYEQYF
TGTGCCAGCAGCAAGGACGGTTCCTACGAGCAGTACTTC
>TRBV6-5|TRBJ2-7|NA|NA
CASSRRGGEQYF
TGTGCCAGCTCGAGGAGGGGGGGCGAGCAGTACTTC
>TRBV11-2|TRBJ1-4|NA|NA
CASSLGMVGRPNNEKLFF
TGTGCCAGCAGCTTAGGAATGGTCGGCAGGCCCAATAATGAAAAACTGTTTTTT
>TRBV9|TRBJ2-5|once|TRBD2
CASSVIAGGHETQYF
TGTGCCAGCAGCGTAATAGCGGGAGGTCACGAGACCCAGTACTTC
>TRBV4-1|TRBJ2-7|NA|TRBD1
CASSKNRGYSYEQYF
TGCGCCAGCAGCAAGAACAGGGGATACTCCTACGAGCAGTACTTC
>TRBV6-5|TRBJ2-1|NA|TRBD2
CASSQLAGGYNEQFF
TGTGCCAGCAGCCAACTAGCGGGGGGGTACAATGAGCAGTTCTTC
>TRBV7-8|TRBJ2-2|NA|TRBD2
CASSLVLGTSGRRRGTGELFF
TGTGCCAGCAGCTTAGTTCTTGGGACTAGCGGGAGAAGGCGAGGCACCGGGGAGCTGTTTTTT
>TRBV7-2|TRBJ2-7|NA|NA
CASSISAVQVYEQYF
TGTGCCAGCAGCATCTCGGCGGTCCAGGTGTACGAGCAGTACTTC